This T cell receptor (beta chain) is drawn from a study of blood T cell repertoires in COVID-19. In the study overall: The origin of the acute and convalescent COVID-19 samples was the United States, Italy and Spain. The analysed material was cDNA or gDNA that came from T cells, B-cell-depleted T cells, or PBMCs.

The germline V gene has CDR1 MGHRA and CDR2 YSYEKL. J gave up 3 bases and V 2 bases, and 13 bases lay outside the gene matches. The CDR3 runs to 18 residues. This clone was seen a handful of times. Original processing methods: Researchers report that nucleated cell counts were estimated from reference gene primer amplification. Data came from immunoSEQ multiplex PCR; TCRdb stores just in-frame clones and leaves some out. That table is the source of V, J and clone size, and D and trimming were worked out from the DNA. The sample shows about 70,000 clones, about 90% of them seen only once. The receptor was isolated from a human donor in a cohort sampled during active COVID-19. The V call is TRBV4-1, the J call TRBJ1-5, with 7 bases lining up with TRBD1. Sequencing was carried out using peripheral blood. The CDR3 DNA sequence: TGCGCCAGCAGCCAAAAGGTAAAACCGGGACAGAACAATCAGCCCCAGCATTTT. Translated, it gives CASSQKVKPGQNNQPQHF.